The 15 T cell receptor beta chains below all came from one sample that was sequenced in a study of OX40 agonist ivuxolimab in advanced cancers. TCRdb keeps only in-frame clones here, not all; method: immunoSEQ multiplex PCR. The sample yields 82,000 or so clones, about nine tenths seen once. Sequences were derived from CD4+ or CD8+ T cells sorted from blood, sampled in a trial of the OX40 agonist ivuxolimab. The receptors were sampled from an adult with an advanced solid tumor such as melanoma, head and neck, liver or kidney cancer.

The rearrangement links TRBV4-1 to TRBJ2-3; no firm D call. V was clipped by 4 bases and J by 5 bases, with 10 bases between them. Germline loops: CDR1 MGHRA, CDR2 YSYEKL. The CDR3 is made up of 13 amino acids. CDR3 sequence (DNA): TGCGCCAGCAGCCTAACGGGCCGAGATACGCAGTATTTT. This gives the protein CASSLTGRDTQYF.

The CDR3 reads CASSIPGLAGNREQYF. The CDR3 DNA follows: TGCGCCAGCAGCATTCCCGGACTAGCGGGAAATCGCGAGCAGTACTTC. The gene calls are TRBV5-1 and TRBJ2-7; 12 bases align to TRBD2. This CDR3 contains 16 residues. CDR1 SGHRS and CDR2 YFSETQ come from the germline V gene. J lost 6 bases, V lost 4 bases, and 11 bases had no gene match.

The V call is TRBV10-1, the J call TRBJ2-1; possibly TRBD1 for D (6 bases). V gave up 3 bases and J gave up 2 bases, with 11 bases separating them. Germline V gives CDR1 WNHNN, CDR2 SYGVQD (reference sequence). This CDR3 comprises 15 residues. CDR3 coding DNA: TGCGCCAGCAGTGACCGGGACACCGCCTACAATGAGCAGTTCTTC. Its translation: CASSDRDTAYNEQFF.

V and J are TRBV5-1 and TRBJ1-1, with D hard to call. CDR3 size: 14 residues. CDR1 and CDR2 (germline): SGHRS, YFSETQ. Deletions cut 3 bases from V and 5 bases from J, with 14 bases between. CDR3 region: CASSSRASGTEAFF. CDR3 coding DNA: TGCGCCAGCAGCTCCCGGGCCTCGGGGACTGAAGCTTTCTTT.

The DNA of the CDR3 is TGTGCCAGCAGCCAAGGGGTCAGGAGGACCCAGTACTTC. It yields the protein CASSQGVRRTQYF. The chain uses TRBV14 and TRBJ2-5; no clear D. CDR3 size: 13 residues. The V gene lost 1 base and the J gene lost 7 bases, with 10 bases spanning the gap. Germline loops: CDR1 SGHDN, CDR2 FVKESK.

This clone has just one count. This chain uses TRBV29-1 with TRBJ2-1; 12 bases map to TRBD2. V dropped 7 bases and J dropped 4; count of bases not matched to a gene: 8. The CDR3 length is 15 residues. Germline V CDR1 and CDR2: SQVTM, ANQGSEA. The DNA of the CDR3 is TGCAGCGCCTACAGAGGGACTAGCGGGTACAATGAGCAGTTCTTC. Protein product: CSAYRGTSGYNEQFF.

This rearrangement joins TRBV5-1 to TRBJ2-5; D not certain. The CDR3 sequence is 15 residues long. Germline values: CDR1 SGHRS, CDR2 YFSETQ. Deletions cut 2 bases from V and 5 bases from J, with 16 bases between. CDR3 sequence (DNA): TGCGCCAGCAGCTTAAGTAGGGCGCCGCCCGAGACCCAGTACTTC. Translation gives CASSLSRAPPETQYF. Supplemented by reference TRBV5-1 and TRBJ2-5, the full variable domain reads KAGVTQTPRYLIKTRGQQVTLSCSPISGHRSVSWYQQTPGQGLQFLFEYFSETQRNKGNFPGRFSGRQFSNSRSEMNVSTLELGDSALYLCASSLSRAPPETQYFGPGTRLLVL.

The chain employs TRBV10-3 and TRBJ1-3; D is possibly TRBD1 (6 bases). Germline assignment: CDR1 ENHRY and CDR2 SYGVKD. V gave up 1 base and J gave up 0 bases, with 13 bases separating them. The CDR3 is 17 amino acids. In nucleotides, the CDR3 is TGTGCCATCAGTGAGTTCGGACAGACGTACTCTGGAAACACCATATATTTT. Residues: CAISEFGQTYSGNTIYF.

The chain recombines TRBV9 with TRBJ2-1, with 13 positions matching TRBD2. This CDR3 is 15 amino acids long. Germline V gene sequence: CDR1 SGDLS, CDR2 YYNGEE. V trimming: 4 bases; J trimming: 7 bases; junction bases outside the gene matches: 5. The CDR3 reads CASSPQGLAGNEQFF. The CDR3 DNA reads TGTGCCAGCAGCCCCCAGGGACTAGCGGGGAATGAGCAGTTCTTC.

The genes are TRBV19 and TRBJ2-3, with D maybe TRBD2 (6 bases). The CDR3 has 13 residues. Germline-derived CDR1 and CDR2 are LNHDA and SQIVND (reference sequence). Trimming left V 9 bases short and J 5 bases short, with 15 bases between. CDR3 region: CASWDFSRDTQYF. The CDR3 coding sequence is TGTGCCAGCTGGGACTTCTCACGAGATACGCAGTATTTT.

This chain links TRBV25-1 with TRBJ1-4; D not resolved. V was pared by 6 bases and J by 5 bases, with 10 bases between. The length of the CDR3 is 13 residues. The germline gives CDR1 MGHDK, CDR2 SYGVNS. As DNA, the CDR3 is TGTGCCAGCAGCGTCCCGGGGAATGAAAAACTGTTTTTT. It codes for CASSVPGNEKLFF.

This chain's CDR3 is CASSEGGTSSVFGYTF. The DNA for the CDR3 is TGTGCCAGCAGTGAAGGCGGGACTTCCTCGGTTTTTGGCTACACCTTC. This sequence joins TRBV2 and TRBJ1-2; maybe TRBD1 (5 bases). V was trimmed by 1 base and J by 7 bases, leaving 19 bases between them. CDR1 is SNHLY and CDR2 is FYNNEI in the germline V gene. The CDR3 spans 16 residues.

The V gene is TRBV5-4, the J gene TRBJ2-1, with a possible D match to TRBD2 (6 bases). Trimming pared 0 bases from V and 7 bases from J, leaving 11 bases between. Germline V gene sequence: CDR1 SGHNT, CDR2 YYREEE (reference sequence). This CDR3 comprises 14 residues. CDR3 amino acids: CASSLDLGRNEQFF. As DNA, the CDR3 is TGTGCCAGCAGCTTGGATTTGGGGAGGAATGAGCAGTTCTTC.

The genes are TRBV6-6 and TRBJ2-5; 8 positions agree with TRBD1. CDR3 size: 14 residues. CDR1 and CDR2 from the germline V gene are MNHNY and SVGAGI (reference sequence). The V gene end was trimmed by 5 bases and the J gene end by 7 bases; junction bases not matched to a gene: 9. CDR3: CASSTRTGSVTQYF. Written as DNA, the CDR3 is TGTGCCAGCAGTACTCGGACAGGGTCGGTGACCCAGTACTTC.

This clone was observed a few times. The DNA of the CDR3 is TGTGCCAGCAGCGCCATTGGGACTGAAGGAAACACCATATATTTT. Translation gives CASSAIGTEGNTIYF. J is TRBJ1-3 and V is TRBV9; a weak D match, TRBD1 (5 bases). Germline V gives CDR1 SGDLS, CDR2 YYNGEE. Trimming took 3 bases from V and 4 from J, leaving 14 bases between them. The CDR3 totals 15 residues.